This T cell receptor (beta chain) was profiled in a study of blood T cells in healthy people across ages. Through a sample-barcoded 5' primer and a J-beta primer mix, a second PCR was run for about 6 to 11 cycles. TCRdb reprocessed the 5' RACE reads via MiXCR and lists one record per CDR3 protein. The table records more than 1,400,000 distinct CDR3 sequences, around 39% of them present only once. Caucasian, healthy and from Russia, the donors were aged between roughly 6 and 100. On this clonotype itself: The antigen is undetermined.

Study conclusions and caveats: Unknown CMV status may confound age-related changes in expanded clones. Diversity was higher, and naive CD4+ cells more numerous, in long-lived donors than in aged donors.

Germline CDR1 and CDR2: SGHRS and YFSETQ. The CDR3 is made up of 16 amino acids. After removal of 5 bases from V and 4 bases from J, the junction contained 8 bases not matched to a gene. This receptor was identified in a woman younger than 35 in good health. The sequenced material came from blood. This chain uses TRBV5-1 with TRBJ2-6; 8 nucleotides agree with TRBD1. CDR3 DNA sequence: TGCGCCAGCAGACAAATGACAGGGGTCGGGGCCAACGTCCTGACTTTC. Protein sequence: CASRQMTGVGANVLTF.